A selection of T cell receptor beta chains follows, all from one sample in a study of blood T cells in healthy people across ages. Using its own MiXCR run on the 5' RACE reads, TCRdb lists one record per CDR3 protein. The data show 950,000 to 1,200,000 distinct CDR3 sequences, about two fifths seen once. The specimen sequenced was blood. The source is a man aged 18 to 35 in good health. Each CDR3 is given with its conserved first and last residue. Each record gives: CDR3 DNA, CDR3 protein, D gene, clone size, V gene, J gene. D genes are given only for firm matches. Only part of the rows carry a size: once, few, many, or a class if the clone is expanded.

CDR3 DNA: TGTGCCAGCAGCTTAGTGGCCGGGACAGGGATCGACAATGAGCAGTTCTTC; CDR3 protein: CASSLVAGTGIDNEQFF; D gene: TRBD1; clone size: -; V gene: TRBV6-5; J gene: TRBJ2-1
CDR3 DNA: TGTGCCAGCTCACGAACGGTCGATCAGCCCCAGCATTTT; CDR3 protein: CASSRTVDQPQHF; D gene: -; clone size: -; V gene: TRBV27; J gene: TRBJ1-5
CDR3 DNA: TGCGCCAGCAGCCTGGGGGAGGGATACGGCAATGAGCAGTACTTC; CDR3 protein: CASSLGEGYGNEQYF; D gene: TRBD2; clone size: few; V gene: TRBV4-3; J gene: TRBJ2-5
CDR3 DNA: TGCAGTGCTAGAGATCTCAACTATCAAGAGACCCAGTACTTC; CDR3 protein: CSARDLNYQETQYF; D gene: -; clone size: -; V gene: TRBV20-1; J gene: TRBJ2-5
CDR3 DNA: TGTGCCAGCAGCCCCCAATGGGACACTGAAGCTTTCTTT; CDR3 protein: CASSPQWDTEAFF; D gene: -; clone size: -; V gene: TRBV7-2; J gene: TRBJ1-1
CDR3 DNA: TGCAGCGTTGTGTCTGGTAGGGACGGCTACACCTTC; CDR3 protein: CSVVSGRDGYTF; D gene: -; clone size: -; V gene: TRBV29-1; J gene: TRBJ1-2
CDR3 DNA: TGTGCCATCAGTGAGTCGTGGACAGGGAGTTCACCCCTCCACTTT; CDR3 protein: CAISESWTGSSPLHF; D gene: TRBD1; clone size: -; V gene: TRBV10-3; J gene: TRBJ1-6
CDR3 DNA: TGTGCCAGCAGCCAACTAGTAGAGGGGTATCGGGGCTACACCTTC; CDR3 protein: CASSQLVEGYRGYTF; D gene: -; clone size: few; V gene: TRBV7-2; J gene: TRBJ1-2
CDR3 DNA: TGTGCCAGCAGTTGGGCCGAGCAAGGGACCCAGTACTTC; CDR3 protein: CASSWAEQGTQYF; D gene: -; clone size: -; V gene: TRBV12-3/TRBV12-4; J gene: TRBJ2-5
CDR3 DNA: TGTGCCACCCGGACAGGGGGTATGGACACTGAAGCTTTCTTT; CDR3 protein: CATRTGGMDTEAFF; D gene: TRBD1; clone size: once; V gene: TRBV10-3; J gene: TRBJ1-1
CDR3 DNA: TGTGCCAGCAGTTCGCCGGGGGGCGGGGGCTATGGCTACACCTTC; CDR3 protein: CASSSPGGGGYGYTF; D gene: -; clone size: many; V gene: TRBV12-3/TRBV12-4; J gene: TRBJ1-2
CDR3 DNA: TGCAGTGCTAGAGATGTAGTGCTGGGCTATGGCTACACCTTC; CDR3 protein: CSARDVVLGYGYTF; D gene: -; clone size: -; V gene: TRBV20-1; J gene: TRBJ1-2
CDR3 DNA: TGTGCCAGCACCCTAGTTCCGGGAAAAGAAGCTTTCTTT; CDR3 protein: CASTLVPGKEAFF; D gene: -; clone size: -; V gene: TRBV6-1; J gene: TRBJ1-1
CDR3 DNA: TGTGCCAGCAGCGACGGGGTAAAACTGTTTTTT; CDR3 protein: CASSDGVKLFF; D gene: -; clone size: once; V gene: TRBV9; J gene: TRBJ1-4
CDR3 DNA: TGCAGTGCTAGGAAGGGGGCATCGGACACTGAAGCTTTCTTT; CDR3 protein: CSARKGASDTEAFF; D gene: TRBD1; clone size: many; V gene: TRBV20-1; J gene: TRBJ1-1
CDR3 DNA: TGCGCCAGCAGCTTGGCCTTAGCGGGGGAAAATGAGCAGTTCTTC; CDR3 protein: CASSLALAGENEQFF; D gene: TRBD2; clone size: few; V gene: TRBV5-1; J gene: TRBJ2-1
CDR3 DNA: TGCAGCGCTAGAGCAGGCGGGGGGGCCACAGATACGCAGTATTTT; CDR3 protein: CSARAGGGATDTQYF; D gene: TRBD2; clone size: -; V gene: TRBV20-1; J gene: TRBJ2-3
CDR3 DNA: TGTGCCAGCAGCTTTTCGGACGGGGAGCTGTTTTTT; CDR3 protein: CASSFSDGELFF; D gene: -; clone size: -; V gene: TRBV7-2; J gene: TRBJ2-2
CDR3 DNA: TGTGCCGTGGCGGGCTCAAGTTTGGGGGAGCTGTTTTTT; CDR3 protein: CAVAGSSLGELFF; D gene: -; clone size: -; V gene: TRBV10-3; J gene: TRBJ2-2
CDR3 DNA: TGTGCCAGCAGCTCCCGGACAGGCCTAGCGGGGAAAGAGACCCAGTACTTC; CDR3 protein: CASSSRTGLAGKETQYF; D gene: TRBD2; clone size: -; V gene: TRBV9; J gene: TRBJ2-5
CDR3 DNA: TGTGCCAGCAGCGGAGGGTATCGAGAGACCCAGTACTTC; CDR3 protein: CASSGGYRETQYF; D gene: -; clone size: -; V gene: TRBV7-2; J gene: TRBJ2-5
CDR3 DNA: TGTGCCAGCAGCTTTCGGCTGAGCACTACACTTGCAACTAATGAAAAACTGTTTTTT; CDR3 protein: CASSFRLSTTLATNEKLFF; D gene: -; clone size: few; V gene: TRBV7-2; J gene: TRBJ1-4
CDR3 DNA: TGTGCCACCAGTGATTTTCACCGCAATGAGCAGTTCTTC; CDR3 protein: CATSDFHRNEQFF; D gene: -; clone size: -; V gene: TRBV24-1; J gene: TRBJ2-1
CDR3 DNA: TGTGCCAGCAGCCCCCGGGCCTCGACAGTCCACAATGAGCAGTACTTC; CDR3 protein: CASSPRASTVHNEQYF; D gene: -; clone size: -; V gene: TRBV7-3; J gene: TRBJ2-7
CDR3 DNA: TGTGCCAGCAGCGTAAGTCAGTCAGGAGCCGGGGAGCTGTTTTTT; CDR3 protein: CASSVSQSGAGELFF; D gene: -; clone size: -; V gene: TRBV9; J gene: TRBJ2-2
CDR3 DNA: TGTGCCAGCAGTCCCGACGTTTCCTATGACTACACCTTC; CDR3 protein: CASSPDVSYDYTF; D gene: -; clone size: -; V gene: TRBV2; J gene: TRBJ1-2
CDR3 DNA: TGTGCCAGTAACGGGGCGTTTCAGCCCCAGCATTTT; CDR3 protein: CASNGAFQPQHF; D gene: -; clone size: -; V gene: TRBV27; J gene: TRBJ1-5